This entry concerns a single T cell receptor (beta chain). This entry belongs to a study of blood T cell repertoires in COVID-19. The method was immunoSEQ multiplex PCR; TCRdb's version includes in-frame clones alone and lacks a portion of them. The table has 30,000 to 45,000 clones, roughly 89% seen once. J gave up 5 bases and V 2 bases, and 7 bases lay outside the gene matches. This CDR3 contains 17 residues. Germline values: CDR1 MNHEY, CDR2 SVGEGT. The chain joins TRBV6-2 or TRBV6-3 to TRBJ2-2, with 11 bases matching TRBD1. Sequenced input: peripheral blood. This TCR derives from a human donor in a cohort sampled during active COVID-19. In DNA, the CDR3 is TGTGCCAGCAGTTACGACCGGACAGGGGGCGAAACCGGGGAGCTGTTTTTT. Amino acid sequence: CASSYDRTGGETGELFF.